This T cell receptor beta chain came from a study of somatic mutations in cytotoxic T cells in rheumatoid arthritis. Study at large: Collection of patient blood (30 ml EDTA) took place right after diagnosis, before any treatment.

Produced via immunoSEQ multiplex PCR; TCRdb's table is partial and in-frame only. The sample has under 5,500 clones, around four fifths seen once. Study results and limitations: There were about an eighth of the roughly 65 patients in whom the largest CD8+ clone exceeded 20% of CD8+ cells. Relative to age-matched healthy controls, rheumatoid arthritis patients did not differ significantly in CD8+ T-cell clonality.

By positive magnetic bead selection, CD4+ and CD8+ cells were isolated, and their purity was checked by flow cytometry. In regard to this clone: No antigen is known for it.

CDR3 length: 17 amino acids. Germline values: CDR1 SGHAT, CDR2 FQNNGV. Trimming removed 6 bases from V and 4 bases from J; junction bases left unmatched: 14. Sequencing input: CD8+ T cells sorted from blood. The chain is built from TRBV11-2 and TRBJ2-3; 9 nucleotides line up with TRBD2. This TCR came from a woman in her fifties or sixties with rheumatoid arthritis. In nucleotides, the CDR3 is TGTGCCAGCAGAATATACGGGGCGGGGGGGCCCTCAGATACGCAGTATTTT. Residues: CASRIYGAGGPSDTQYF.